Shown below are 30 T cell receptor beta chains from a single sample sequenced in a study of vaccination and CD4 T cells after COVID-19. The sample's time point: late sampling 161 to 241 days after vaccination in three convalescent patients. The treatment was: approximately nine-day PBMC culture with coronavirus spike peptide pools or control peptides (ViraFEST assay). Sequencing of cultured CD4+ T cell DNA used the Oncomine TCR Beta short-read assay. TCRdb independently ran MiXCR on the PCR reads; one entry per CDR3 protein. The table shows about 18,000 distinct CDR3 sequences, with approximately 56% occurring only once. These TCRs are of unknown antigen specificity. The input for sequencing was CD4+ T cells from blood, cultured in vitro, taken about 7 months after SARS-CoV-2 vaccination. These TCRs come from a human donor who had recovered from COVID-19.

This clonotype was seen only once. CDR3 bases: TGCGCCAGCAGTCCCTTACTCAACTATGGCTACACCTTC. Its translation is CASSPLLNYGYTF. This chain connects TRBV5-1 to TRBJ1-2; D unclear. This CDR3 contains 13 residues. V gave up 5 bases and J gave up 2 bases, with 10 bases separating them. Germline V lookup: CDR1 SGHRS, CDR2 YFSETQ.

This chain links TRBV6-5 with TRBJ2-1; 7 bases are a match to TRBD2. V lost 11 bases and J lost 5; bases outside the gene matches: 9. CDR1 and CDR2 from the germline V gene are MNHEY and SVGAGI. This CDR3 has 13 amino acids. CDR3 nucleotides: TGTGCCGCTACAAGCGGGAATAACAATGAGCAGTTCTTC. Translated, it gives CAATSGNNNEQFF.

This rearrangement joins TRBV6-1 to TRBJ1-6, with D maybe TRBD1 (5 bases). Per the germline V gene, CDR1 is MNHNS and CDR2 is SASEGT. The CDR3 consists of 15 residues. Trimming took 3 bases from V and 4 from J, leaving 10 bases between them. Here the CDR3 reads CASSEDTQYNSPLHF. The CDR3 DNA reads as TGTGCCAGCAGTGAGGACACTCAATATAATTCACCCCTCCACTTT.

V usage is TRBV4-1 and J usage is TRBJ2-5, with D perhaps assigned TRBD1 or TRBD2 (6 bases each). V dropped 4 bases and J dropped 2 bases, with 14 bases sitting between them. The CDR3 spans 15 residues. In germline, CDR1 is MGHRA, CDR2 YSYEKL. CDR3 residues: CASSLWGDKQETQYF. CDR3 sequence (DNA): TGCGCCAGCAGCCTTTGGGGGGACAAACAAGAGACCCAGTACTTC.

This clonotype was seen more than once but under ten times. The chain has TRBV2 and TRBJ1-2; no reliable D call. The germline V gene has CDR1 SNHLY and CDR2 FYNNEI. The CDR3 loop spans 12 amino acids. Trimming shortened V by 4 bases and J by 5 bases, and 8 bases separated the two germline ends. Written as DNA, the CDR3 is TGTGCCAGCAGTGCCGCAGCATATGGCTACACCTTC. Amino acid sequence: CASSAAAYGYTF.

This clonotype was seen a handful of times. The CDR3 loop reads CASSLGRDHQFF. Written as DNA, the CDR3 is TGTGCCAGCAGCTTAGGCCGGGACCACCAGTTCTTC. The chain couples TRBV7-2 to TRBJ2-1, with D perhaps matching TRBD1 or TRBD2 (5 bases each). The CDR3 runs to 12 residues. V gave up 1 base and J gave up 13 bases, with 11 bases separating them. Looked up from germline, CDR1 is SGHTA and CDR2 is FQGNSA.

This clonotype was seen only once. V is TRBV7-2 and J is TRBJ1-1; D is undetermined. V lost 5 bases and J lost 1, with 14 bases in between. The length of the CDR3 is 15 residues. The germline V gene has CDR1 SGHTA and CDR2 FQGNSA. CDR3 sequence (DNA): TGTGCCAGCAGCCGACTCTCGTGGTCGAACACTGAAGCTTTCTTT. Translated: CASSRLSWSNTEAFF.

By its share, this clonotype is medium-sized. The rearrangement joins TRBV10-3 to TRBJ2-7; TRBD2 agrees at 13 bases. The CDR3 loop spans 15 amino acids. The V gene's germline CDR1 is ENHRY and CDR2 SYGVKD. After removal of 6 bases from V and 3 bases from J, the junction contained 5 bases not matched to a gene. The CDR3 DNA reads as TGTGCCATCAGGGGGACTAGCGGGGCGGTCTACGAGCAGTACTTC. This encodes CAIRGTSGAVYEQYF.

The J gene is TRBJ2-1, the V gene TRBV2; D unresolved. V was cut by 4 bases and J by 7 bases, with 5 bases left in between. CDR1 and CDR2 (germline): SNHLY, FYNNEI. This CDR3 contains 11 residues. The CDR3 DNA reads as TGTGCCAGCAGTGCGCTAAATGAGCAGTTCTTC. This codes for CASSALNEQFF.

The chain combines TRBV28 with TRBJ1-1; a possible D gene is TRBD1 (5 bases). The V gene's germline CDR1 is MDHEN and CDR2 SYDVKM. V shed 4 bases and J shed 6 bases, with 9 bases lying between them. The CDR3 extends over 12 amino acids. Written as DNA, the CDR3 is TGTGCCAGCAGTTCTTTGGGGGCTGAAGCTTTCTTT. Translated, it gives CASSSLGAEAFF.

The CDR3 sequence: CASSRRQTLQETQYF. The CDR3 region has the DNA TGTGCCAGCAGTAGACGACAGACCTTACAAGAGACCCAGTACTTC. The chain carries TRBV5-8 and TRBJ2-5, with a weak D call TRBD1 (5 bases). The CDR3 covers 15 residues. In germline, CDR1 is SGHTS, CDR2 YDEGEE. The V gene lost 5 bases and the J gene lost 2 bases, with 16 bases spanning the gap. Using reference TRBV5-8 and TRBJ2-5 for the parts outside the CDR3, the full variable domain is EAGVTQSPTHLIKTRGQQATLRCSPISGHTSVYWYQQALGLGLQFLLWYDEGEERNRGNFPPRFSGRQFPNYSSELNVNALELEDSALYLCASSRRQTLQETQYFGPGTRLLVL.

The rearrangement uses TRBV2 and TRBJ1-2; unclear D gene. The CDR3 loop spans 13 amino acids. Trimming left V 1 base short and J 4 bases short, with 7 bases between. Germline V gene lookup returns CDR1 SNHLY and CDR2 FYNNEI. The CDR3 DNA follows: TGTGCCAGCAGTGAAGGACGAAGCTATGGCTACACCTTC. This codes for CASSEGRSYGYTF.

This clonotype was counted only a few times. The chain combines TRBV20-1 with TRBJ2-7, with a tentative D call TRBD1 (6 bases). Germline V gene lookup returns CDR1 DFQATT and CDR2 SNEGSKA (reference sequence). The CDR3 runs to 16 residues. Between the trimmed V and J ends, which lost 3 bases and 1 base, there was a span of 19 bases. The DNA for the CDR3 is TGCAGTGCTAGCCGTTTTACAGGGTGGGATTCCTACGAGCAGTACTTC. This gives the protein CSASRFTGWDSYEQYF.

The CDR3 region is CASSLGLQETQYF. DNA for the CDR3: TGTGCCAGCAGCCTCGGACTGCAAGAGACCCAGTACTTC. The chain employs TRBV7-8 and TRBJ2-5; the D gene is possibly TRBD2 (5 bases). The CDR3 sequence is 13 residues long. Trimming shortened V by 5 bases and J by 2 bases, and 9 bases separated the two germline ends. Per the germline V gene, CDR1 is SGHVS and CDR2 is FQNEAQ.

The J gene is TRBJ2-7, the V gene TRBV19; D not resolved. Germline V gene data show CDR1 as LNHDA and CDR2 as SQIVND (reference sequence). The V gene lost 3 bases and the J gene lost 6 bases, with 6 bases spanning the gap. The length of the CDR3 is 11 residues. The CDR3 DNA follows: TGTGCCAGTAGTATGTTTGGCGAGCAGTACTTC. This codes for CASSMFGEQYF.

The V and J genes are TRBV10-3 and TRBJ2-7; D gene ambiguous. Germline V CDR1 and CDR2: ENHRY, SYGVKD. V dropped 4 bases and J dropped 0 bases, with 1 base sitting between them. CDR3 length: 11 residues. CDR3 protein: CAISVSYEQYF. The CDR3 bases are TGTGCCATCAGTGTCTCCTACGAGCAGTACTTC.

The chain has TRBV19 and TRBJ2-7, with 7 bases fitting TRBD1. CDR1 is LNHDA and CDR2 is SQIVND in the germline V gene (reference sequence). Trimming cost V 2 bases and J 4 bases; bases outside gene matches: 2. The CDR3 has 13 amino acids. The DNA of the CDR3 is TGTGCCAGTAGTATAACAGGGGCATACGAGCAGTACTTC. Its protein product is CASSITGAYEQYF.

CDR3 coding DNA: TGTGCCAGCAGCATACAGGGGCCCGGGTCCGGGGAGCTGTTTTTT. It specifies CASSIQGPGSGELFF. The chain employs TRBV7-3 and TRBJ2-2; 7 bases agree with TRBD1. After removal of 5 bases from V and 6 bases from J, the junction contained 9 bases not matched to a gene. CDR3 size: 15 residues. Germline V gene sequence: CDR1 SGHTA, CDR2 FQGTGA.

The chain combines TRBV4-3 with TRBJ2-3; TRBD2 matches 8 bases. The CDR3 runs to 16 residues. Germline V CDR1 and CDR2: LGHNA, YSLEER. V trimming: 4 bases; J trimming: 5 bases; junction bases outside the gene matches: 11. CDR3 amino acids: CASSLLAGGSEDTQYF. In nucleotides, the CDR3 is TGCGCCAGCAGCCTGTTGGCGGGAGGTTCTGAAGATACGCAGTATTTT.

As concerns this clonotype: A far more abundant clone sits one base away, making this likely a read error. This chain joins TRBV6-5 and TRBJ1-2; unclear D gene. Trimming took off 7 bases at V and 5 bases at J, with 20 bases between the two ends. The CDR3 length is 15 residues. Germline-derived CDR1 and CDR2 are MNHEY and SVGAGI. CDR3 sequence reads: CASTIREQAPYGYTF. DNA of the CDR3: TGTGCCAGCACTATAAGGGAGCAGGCCCCTTATGGCTACACCTTC.

The CDR3: CASIPGVENYEQYF. The DNA of the CDR3 is TGTGCCAGCATTCCAGGAGTGGAAAACTACGAGCAGTACTTC. The rearrangement joins TRBV21-1 to TRBJ2-7. TRBV21-1 is an annotated pseudogene. The CDR3 covers 14 residues.

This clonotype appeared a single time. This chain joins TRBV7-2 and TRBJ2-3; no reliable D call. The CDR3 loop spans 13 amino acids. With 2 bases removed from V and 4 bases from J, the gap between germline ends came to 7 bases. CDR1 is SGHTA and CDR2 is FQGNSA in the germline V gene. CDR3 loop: CASSLNRADTQYF. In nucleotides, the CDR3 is TGTGCCAGCAGCTTAAATCGGGCAGATACGCAGTATTTT.

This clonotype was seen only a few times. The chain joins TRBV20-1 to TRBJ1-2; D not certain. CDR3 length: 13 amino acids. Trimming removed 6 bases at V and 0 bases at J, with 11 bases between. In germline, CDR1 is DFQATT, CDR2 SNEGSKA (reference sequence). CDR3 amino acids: CSAQQLANYGYTF. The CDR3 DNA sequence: TGCAGTGCGCAGCAGTTAGCTAACTATGGCTACACCTTC.

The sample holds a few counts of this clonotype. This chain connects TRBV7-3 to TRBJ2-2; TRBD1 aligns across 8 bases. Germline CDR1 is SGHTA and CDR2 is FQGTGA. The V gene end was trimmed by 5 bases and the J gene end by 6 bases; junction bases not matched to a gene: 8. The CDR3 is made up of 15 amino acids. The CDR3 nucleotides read TGTGCCAGCAGCCCGGACAGGGTCTCATCCGGGGAGCTGTTTTTT. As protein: CASSPDRVSSGELFF.

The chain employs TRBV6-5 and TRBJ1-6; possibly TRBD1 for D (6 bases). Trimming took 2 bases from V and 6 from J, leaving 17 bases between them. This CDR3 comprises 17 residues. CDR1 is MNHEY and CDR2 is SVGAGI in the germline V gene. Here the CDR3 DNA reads TGTGCCAGCAGTTACCCTAGGCGGGGGGCGTCTAATTCACCCCTCCACTTT. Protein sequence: CASSYPRRGASNSPLHF.

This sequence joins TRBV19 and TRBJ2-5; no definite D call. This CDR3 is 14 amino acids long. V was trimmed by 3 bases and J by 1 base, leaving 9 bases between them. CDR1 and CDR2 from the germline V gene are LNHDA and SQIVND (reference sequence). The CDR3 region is CASSIGPSQETQYF. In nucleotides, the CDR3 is TGTGCCAGTAGTATCGGTCCCAGCCAAGAGACCCAGTACTTC.

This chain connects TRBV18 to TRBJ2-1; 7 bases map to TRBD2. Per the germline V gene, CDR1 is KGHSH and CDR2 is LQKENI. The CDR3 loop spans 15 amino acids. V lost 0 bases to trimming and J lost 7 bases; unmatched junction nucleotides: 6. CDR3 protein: CASSPPLGLVNEQFF. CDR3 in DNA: TGTGCCAGCTCACCACCGCTCGGACTAGTGAATGAGCAGTTCTTC.

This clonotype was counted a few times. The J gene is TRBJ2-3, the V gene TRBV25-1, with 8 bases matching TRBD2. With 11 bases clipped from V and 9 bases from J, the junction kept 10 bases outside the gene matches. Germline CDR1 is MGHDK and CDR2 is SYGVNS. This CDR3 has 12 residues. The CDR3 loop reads CAAGGGLGTQYF. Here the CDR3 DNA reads TGTGCCGCCGGGGGGGGACTCGGCACGCAGTATTTT. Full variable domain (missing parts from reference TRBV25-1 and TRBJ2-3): EADIYQTPRYLVIGTGKKITLECSQTMGHDKMYWYQQDPGMELHLIHYSYGVNSTEKGDLSSESTVSRIRTEHFPLTLESARPSHTSQYLCAAGGGLGTQYFGPGTRLTVL.

The DNA for the CDR3 is TGTGCCAGCAGCTTAGAGAATGGGGCTGAAGCTTTCTTT. It yields the protein CASSLENGAEAFF. The genes are TRBV7-3 and TRBJ1-1; D is ambiguous. Per the germline V gene, CDR1 is SGHTA and CDR2 is FQGTGA. Trimming took 2 bases from V and 6 from J, leaving 10 bases between them. The CDR3 extends over 13 amino acids. Full variable domain (remainder filled in from reference TRBV7-3 and TRBJ1-1): GAGVSQTPSNKVTEKGKYVELRCDPISGHTALYWYRQSLGQGPEFLIYFQGTGAADDSGLPNDRFFAVRPEGSVSTLKIQRTERGDSAVYLCASSLENGAEAFFGQGTRLTVV.

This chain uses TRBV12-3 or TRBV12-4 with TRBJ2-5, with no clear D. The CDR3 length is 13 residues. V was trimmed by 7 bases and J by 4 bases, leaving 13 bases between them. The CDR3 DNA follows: TGTGCCAGCAAGGGTGTCCTGGGAGAGACCCAGTACTTC. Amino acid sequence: CASKGVLGETQYF.